Included here is one T cell receptor (beta chain) sequence, with context. The data stem from a study of cytomegalovirus exposure and HLA in healthy donors. With 60 Vbeta and 13 Jbeta primers, the PCR was carried out. As processed by the authors: In a later analysis, 8.5 million to 14 million of 60 million to 80 million unique beta chains occurred in at least two donors. Repertoires were generated with immunoSEQ multiplex PCR, while TCRdb's copy carries only in-frame clones and drops some. Clone size and the V and J calls come from that table; the DNA yielded D and trimming. The repertoire consists of more than 85,000 clones, with around 80% occurring once and the leading ten covering about 1.1%. The V end lost 4 bases, the J end lost 2 bases, and 21 bases lay between the germline ends. The CDR3 runs 17 residues. Germline-derived CDR1 and CDR2 are SGHTS and YDEGEE.

The chain uses TRBV5-8 and TRBJ1-2; tentative D call: TRBD1 (6 bases). The sequenced material came from PBMCs. The TCR originated in a woman under 30 in good health and CMV-seronegative. CDR3 nucleotide sequence: TGTGCCAGCAGCCAAAACAGGGTCAGGTCGGGGAACTATGGCTACACCTTC. It specifies CASSQNRVRSGNYGYTF.